The sequence of this T cell receptor beta chain was determined in a study of stem cell transplantation in POMP-related autoinflammatory disease. The CDR3 sequence is 12 residues long. V was cut by 3 bases and J by 4 bases, with 7 bases left in between. Germline values: CDR1 LNHDA, CDR2 SQIVND (reference sequence). Assay: immunoSEQ multiplex PCR; the TCRdb copy retains only in-frame clones and omits some. The data contain about 26,000 clones, 82% of them singletons. The clonotype was recovered from a human donor with POMP-related autoinflammation and immune dysregulation (PRAID). The genes are TRBV19 and TRBJ2-7; perhaps TRBD1 as D (6 bases). Sample: CD4+ T cells from PBMCs, taken before stem cell transplantation. The CDR3 nucleotides are TGTGCCAGTAGTATCCAGGGGTACGAGCAGTACTTC. As protein: CASSIQGYEQYF.